This entry lists 7 T cell receptor beta chains sequenced from one sample in a study of identical twins. TCRdb used MiXCR to reprocess the 5' RACE reads, holding one entry per CDR3 protein. The table includes 700,000 or so distinct CDR3 sequences, 8% to 9% detected once. The same specimen was also included in a second study, on yellow fever vaccine responses in identical twins.

Specimen: PBMCs. The receptor source for this set is a woman aged 18-29 years in good health.

This clonotype was picked up many times. The chain recombines TRBV28 with TRBJ1-5; D remains ambiguous. This CDR3 has 13 amino acids. V dropped 3 bases and J dropped 7 bases, with 10 bases sitting between them. Germline assignment: CDR1 MDHEN and CDR2 SYDVKM. The CDR3 nucleotides read TGTGCCAGCAGTTTCGCCGGCTCCCAGCCCCAGCATTTT. This sequence encodes CASSFAGSQPQHF.

This clonotype was found a few times. V is TRBV6-1 and J is TRBJ2-3; 14 bases fit TRBD2. The germline V gene encodes CDR1 MNHNS and CDR2 SASEGT. V was pared by 6 bases and J by 2 bases, with 13 bases of the junction left unmatched. This CDR3 is 19 amino acids long. CDR3 protein: CASRWRLAGGRTPTDTQYF. The DNA of the CDR3 is TGTGCCAGCAGATGGAGACTAGCGGGGGGGCGAACCCCCACAGATACGCAGTATTTT.

V gene TRBV6-2 or TRBV6-3 combines with J gene TRBJ2-3; D tentatively fits TRBD1 or TRBD2 (5 bases each). The V gene's germline CDR1 is MNHEY and CDR2 SVGEGT. The CDR3 contains 17 residues. Trimming cost V 2 bases and J 3 bases, with 18 bases left between them. In nucleotides, the CDR3 is TGTGCCAGCAGTTACCCCGGACTGGCCTGGGGGACAGATACGCAGTATTTT. It yields the protein CASSYPGLAWGTDTQYF.

The rearrangement links TRBV14 to TRBJ2-7, with D unresolved. V lost 5 bases and J 5 bases, leaving 13 bases between the germline ends. CDR3 length: 13 residues. Germline V gene sequence: CDR1 SGHDN, CDR2 FVKESK. The chain's CDR3 is CASSAKVGHEQYF. The CDR3 DNA is TGTGCCAGCAGCGCAAAGGTGGGCCACGAGCAGTACTTC.

This clonotype was observed a few times. The chain employs TRBV10-3 and TRBJ2-3, with 7 bases identical to TRBD1. From germline, CDR1 is ENHRY and CDR2 SYGVKD. The CDR3 covers 14 residues. The V and J ends lost 5 bases and 6 bases, in that order; junction bases with no gene match: 8. The DNA of the CDR3 is TGTGCCATCAGTAGCCACAGGGGAACGGATACGCAGTATTTT. It encodes CAISSHRGTDTQYF.

This clonotype has ten or more counts. V gene TRBV6-1 combines with J gene TRBJ2-5; a possible D gene is TRBD2 (6 bases). V gave up 11 bases and J gave up 2 bases, with 12 bases separating them. Germline-derived CDR1 and CDR2 are MNHNS and SASEGT. The CDR3 has 12 residues. Here the CDR3 reads CAGGSQQETQYF. The CDR3, as DNA: TGTGCCGGGGGGAGCCAACAAGAGACCCAGTACTTC.

This clonotype was counted only a few times. The chain recombines TRBV20-1 with TRBJ2-2; the match to TRBD2 covers 8 bases. CDR1 is DFQATT, CDR2 SNEGSKA, per germline (reference sequence). The J segment lost 3 bases and the V segment lost 1 base, leaving 7 bases of the junction unmatched. The CDR3 loop spans 16 amino acids. The CDR3 is CSARALAGTDTGELFF. The CDR3 DNA reads TGCAGTGCTAGAGCCTTAGCGGGAACCGACACCGGGGAGCTGTTTTTT.